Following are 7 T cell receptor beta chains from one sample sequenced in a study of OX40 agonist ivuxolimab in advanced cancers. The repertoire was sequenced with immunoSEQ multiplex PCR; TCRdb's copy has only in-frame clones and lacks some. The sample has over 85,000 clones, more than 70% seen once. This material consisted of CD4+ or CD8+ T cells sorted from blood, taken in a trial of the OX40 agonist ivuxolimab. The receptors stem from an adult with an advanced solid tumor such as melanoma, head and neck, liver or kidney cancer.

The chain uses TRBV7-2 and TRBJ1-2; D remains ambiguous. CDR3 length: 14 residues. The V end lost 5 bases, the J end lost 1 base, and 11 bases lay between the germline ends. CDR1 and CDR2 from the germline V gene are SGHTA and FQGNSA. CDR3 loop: CASSLSRDNYGYTF. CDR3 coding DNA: TGTGCCAGCAGCCTGTCCAGAGATAACTATGGCTACACCTTC. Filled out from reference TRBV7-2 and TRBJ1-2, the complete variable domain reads GAGVSQSPSNKVTEKGKDVELRCDPISGHTALYWYRQSLGQGLEFLIYFQGNSAPDKSGLPSDRFSAERTGGSVSTLTIQRTQQEDSAVYLCASSLSRDNYGYTFGSGTRLTVV.

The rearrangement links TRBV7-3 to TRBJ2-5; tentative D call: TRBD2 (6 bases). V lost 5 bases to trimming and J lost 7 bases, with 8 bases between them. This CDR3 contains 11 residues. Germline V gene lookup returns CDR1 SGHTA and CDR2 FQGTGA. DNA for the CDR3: TGTGCCAGCAGCGCCGGGGGGACCCAGTACTTC. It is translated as CASSAGGTQYF.

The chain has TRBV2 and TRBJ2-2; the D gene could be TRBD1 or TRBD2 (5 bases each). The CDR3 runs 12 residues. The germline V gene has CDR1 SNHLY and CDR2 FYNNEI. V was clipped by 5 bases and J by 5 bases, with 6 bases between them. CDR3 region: CASSWGTGELFF. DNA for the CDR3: TGTGCCAGCAGTTGGGGGACCGGGGAGCTGTTTTTT. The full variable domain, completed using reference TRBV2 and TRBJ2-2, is EPEVTQTPSHQVTQMGQEVILRCVPISNHLYFYWYRQILGQKVEFLVSFYNNEISEKSEIFDDQFSVERPDGSNFTLKIRSTKLEDSAMYFCASSWGTGELFFGEGSRLTVL.

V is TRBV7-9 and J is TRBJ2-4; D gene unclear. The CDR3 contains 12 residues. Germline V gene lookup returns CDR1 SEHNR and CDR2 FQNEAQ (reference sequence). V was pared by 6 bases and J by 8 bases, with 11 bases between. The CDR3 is CASSPYVDIQYF. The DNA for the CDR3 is TGTGCCAGCAGTCCCTACGTCGACATTCAGTACTTC.

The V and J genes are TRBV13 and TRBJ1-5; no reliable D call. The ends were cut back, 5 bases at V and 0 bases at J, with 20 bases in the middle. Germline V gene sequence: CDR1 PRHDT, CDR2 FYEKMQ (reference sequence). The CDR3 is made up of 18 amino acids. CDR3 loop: CASSHGGNGVYSNQPQHF. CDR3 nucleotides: TGTGCCAGCAGCCACGGTGGGAATGGGGTTTATAGCAATCAGCCCCAGCATTTT.

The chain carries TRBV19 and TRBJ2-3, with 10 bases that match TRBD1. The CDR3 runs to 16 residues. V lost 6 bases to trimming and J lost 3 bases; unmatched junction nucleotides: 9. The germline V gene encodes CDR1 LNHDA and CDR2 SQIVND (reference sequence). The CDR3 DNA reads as TGTGCCAGTAGCGACTCCGGGACAGGGGTTACAGATACGCAGTATTTT. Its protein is CASSDSGTGVTDTQYF.

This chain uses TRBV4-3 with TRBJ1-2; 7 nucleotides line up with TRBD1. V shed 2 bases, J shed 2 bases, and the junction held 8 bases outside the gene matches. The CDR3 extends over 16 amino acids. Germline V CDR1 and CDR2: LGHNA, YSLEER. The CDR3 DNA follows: TGCGCCAGCAGCCAAAGACCAGGACAGGTGAACTATGGCTACACCTTC. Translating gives CASSQRPGQVNYGYTF.